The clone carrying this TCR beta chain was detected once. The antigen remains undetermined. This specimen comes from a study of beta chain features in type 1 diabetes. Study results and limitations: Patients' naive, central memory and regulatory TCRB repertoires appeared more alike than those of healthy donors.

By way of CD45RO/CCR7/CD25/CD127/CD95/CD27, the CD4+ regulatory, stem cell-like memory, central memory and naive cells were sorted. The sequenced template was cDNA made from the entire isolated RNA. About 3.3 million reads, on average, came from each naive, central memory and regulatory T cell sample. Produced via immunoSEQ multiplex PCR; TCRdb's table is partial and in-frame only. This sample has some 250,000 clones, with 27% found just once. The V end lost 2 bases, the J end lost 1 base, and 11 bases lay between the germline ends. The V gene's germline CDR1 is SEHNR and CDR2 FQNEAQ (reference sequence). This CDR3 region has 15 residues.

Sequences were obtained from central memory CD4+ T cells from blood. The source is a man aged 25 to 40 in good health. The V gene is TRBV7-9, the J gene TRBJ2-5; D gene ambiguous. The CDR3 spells CASSLSMATQETQYF. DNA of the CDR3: TGTGCCAGCAGCTTATCCATGGCAACCCAAGAGACCCAGTACTTC.